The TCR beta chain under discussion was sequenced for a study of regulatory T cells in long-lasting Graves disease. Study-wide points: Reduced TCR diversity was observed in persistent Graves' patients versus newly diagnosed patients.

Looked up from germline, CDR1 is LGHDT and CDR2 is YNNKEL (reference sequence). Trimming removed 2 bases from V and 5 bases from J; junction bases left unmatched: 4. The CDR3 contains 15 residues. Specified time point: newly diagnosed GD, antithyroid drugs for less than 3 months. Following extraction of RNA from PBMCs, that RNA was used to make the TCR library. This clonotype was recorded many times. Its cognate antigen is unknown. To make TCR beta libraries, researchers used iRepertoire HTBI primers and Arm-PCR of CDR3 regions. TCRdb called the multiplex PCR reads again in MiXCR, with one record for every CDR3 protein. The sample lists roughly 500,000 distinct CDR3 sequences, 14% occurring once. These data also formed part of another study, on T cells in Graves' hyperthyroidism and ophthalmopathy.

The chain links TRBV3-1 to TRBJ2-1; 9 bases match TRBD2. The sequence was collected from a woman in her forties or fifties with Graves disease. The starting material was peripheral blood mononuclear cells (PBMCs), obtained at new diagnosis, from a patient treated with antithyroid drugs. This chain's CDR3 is CASSQRLAGNNEQFF. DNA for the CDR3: TGTGCCAGCAGCCAAAGGCTAGCGGGGAACAATGAGCAGTTCTTC.